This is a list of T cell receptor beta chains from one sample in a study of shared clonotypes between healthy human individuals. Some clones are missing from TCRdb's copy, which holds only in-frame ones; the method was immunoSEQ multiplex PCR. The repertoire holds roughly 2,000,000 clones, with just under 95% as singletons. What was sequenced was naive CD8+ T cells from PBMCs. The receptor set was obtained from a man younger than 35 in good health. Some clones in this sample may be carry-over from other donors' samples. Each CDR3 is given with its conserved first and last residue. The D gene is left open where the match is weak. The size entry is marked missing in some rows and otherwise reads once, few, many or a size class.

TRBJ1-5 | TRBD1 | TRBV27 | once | TGTGCCAGCAGTCCAGGGACAGGGGGAAACCAGCCCCAGCATTTT | CASSPGTGGNQPQHF
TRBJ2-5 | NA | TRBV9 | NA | TGTGCCAGCAGCGTAGGTGGTAGCGAACAAGAGACCCAGTACTTC | CASSVGGSEQETQYF
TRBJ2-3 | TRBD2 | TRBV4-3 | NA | TGCGCCAGCAGCCAAGCCCTCGGGACTAGCGCCACAGATACGCAGTATTTT | CASSQALGTSATDTQYF
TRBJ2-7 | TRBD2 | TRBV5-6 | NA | TGTGCCAGCAGCTTGGCCGGGACTAGTGCGCACGAGCAGTACTTC | CASSLAGTSAHEQYF
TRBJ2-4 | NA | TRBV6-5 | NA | TGTGCCAGCAGTAGCACCAGGACGCCCAAAAACATTCAGTACTTC | CASSSTRTPKNIQYF
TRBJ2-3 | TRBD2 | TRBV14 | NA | TGTGCCAGCAGCTATGCCCTAGCGGGGACAGATACGCAGTATTTT | CASSYALAGTDTQYF
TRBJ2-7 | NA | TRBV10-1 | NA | TGCGCCAGCAGTGTGTGCTGGACTTGCGGGTCCACCCACTCCTACGAGCAGTACTTC | CASSVCWTCGSTHSYEQYF
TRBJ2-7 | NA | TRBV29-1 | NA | TGCAGCGTACCTCTTAATCGGGGGGAGCAGTACTTC | CSVPLNRGEQYF
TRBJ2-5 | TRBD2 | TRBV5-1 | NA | TGCGCCAGCAGCTCCGGGACTAGCGTCACGCAAGAGACCCAGTACTTC | CASSSGTSVTQETQYF
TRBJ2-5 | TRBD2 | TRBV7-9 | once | TGTGCCAGCAGCAGCGGACTAGAAGAGACCCAGTACTTC | CASSSGLEETQYF
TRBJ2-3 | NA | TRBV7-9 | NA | TGTGCCAGCAGCTCAAATTCAGATACGCAGTATTTT | CASSSNSDTQYF
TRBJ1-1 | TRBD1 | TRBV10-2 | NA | TGCGCCAGCAGTGTAGACAGGGGCACTGAAGCTTTCTTT | CASSVDRGTEAFF
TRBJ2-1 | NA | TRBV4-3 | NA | TGCGCCAGCAGCCAAGAGTGGGCGGGCTACCTCAATGAGCAGTTCTTC | CASSQEWAGYLNEQFF
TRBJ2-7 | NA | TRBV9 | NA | TGTGCCAGCAGCCCATCAAGGGGGTCCTACGAGCAGTACTTC | CASSPSRGSYEQYF
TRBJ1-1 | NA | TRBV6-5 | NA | TGTGCCAGCAGTCAGGGCGGAGAGAACACTGAAGCTTTCTTT | CASSQGGENTEAFF
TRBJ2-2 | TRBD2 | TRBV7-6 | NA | TGTGCCAGCAGCGTTCTAGCGGGAGGGACCGGGGAGCTGTTTTTT | CASSVLAGGTGELFF
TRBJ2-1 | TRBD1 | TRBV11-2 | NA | TGTGCCAGCAGCTTAGGACAGGGTGGCCTTGAGCAGTTCTTC | CASSLGQGGLEQFF
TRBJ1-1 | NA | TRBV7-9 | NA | TGTGCCAGCAGCTTAAAAGGCCGCGAGAACACTGAAGCTTTCTTT | CASSLKGRENTEAFF
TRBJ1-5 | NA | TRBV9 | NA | TGTGCCAGCAGCACCACCCAGCCCCAGCATTTT | CASSTTQPQHF
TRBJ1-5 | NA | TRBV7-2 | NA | TGTGCCAGCAGCTTTTTGGGTCAGCCCCAGCATTTT | CASSFLGQPQHF
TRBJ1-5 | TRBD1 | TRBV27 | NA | TGTGCCAGCAGTCTCCGGGGGACAGCTCAGCCCCAGCATTTT | CASSLRGTAQPQHF
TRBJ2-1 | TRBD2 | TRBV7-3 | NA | TGTGCCAGCAGCTTAGCGGGAGGACCAAATAATGAGCAGTTCTTC | CASSLAGGPNNEQFF
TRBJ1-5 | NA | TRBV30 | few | TGTGCCTGGAGTTCTAGCGGGGCTTTCAATCAGCCCCAGCATTTT | CAWSSSGAFNQPQHF